This is a list of T cell receptor beta chains from one sample in a study of shared clonotypes between healthy human individuals. Clones were read by immunoSEQ multiplex PCR, and TCRdb kept only the in-frame ones, dropping some. The profile shows about 2 million clones, over 85% of them singletons. Sequencing was done on a sample of naive CD4+ T cells sorted from blood. These receptors were taken from a man between 18 and 35 years old in good health. The CDR3 runs from the conserved cysteine through the conserved F or W. Each record gives: V gene, D gene, clone size, J gene, CDR3 DNA, CDR3 protein. The D gene is left open where the match is weak. Not every row has a clone size; where given, it reads once, few, many or a size class.

V: TRBV5-1
D: TRBD1
size: NA
J: TRBJ1-1
DNA: TGCGCCAGCAGCTACGCCAGGGGGCCCATGAACACTGAAGCTTTCTTT
CDR3: CASSYARGPMNTEAFF

V: TRBV7-2
D: TRBD2
size: NA
J: TRBJ2-5
DNA: TGTGCCAGCAGCGGGGGGGAGGCCCTACAAGAGACCCAGTACTTC
CDR3: CASSGGEALQETQYF

V: TRBV18
D: TRBD2
size: NA
J: TRBJ2-3
DNA: TGTGCCAGCTCCTCTAGCGGTTTGGGAGATACGCAGTATTTT
CDR3: CASSSSGLGDTQYF

V: TRBV30
D: NA
size: once
J: TRBJ1-6
DNA: TGTGCCTGCCAACAGGGTCATAATTCACCCCTCCACTTT
CDR3: CACQQGHNSPLHF

V: TRBV7-2
D: NA
size: NA
J: TRBJ1-5
DNA: TGTGCCAGCAGCCCAGACAGGACCCCTAGCAATCAGCCCCAGCATTTT
CDR3: CASSPDRTPSNQPQHF

V: TRBV5-1
D: TRBD1
size: NA
J: TRBJ2-5
DNA: TGCGCCAGCAGCTTGGCCCCGACAGGGGTACTAGAGACCCAGTACTTC
CDR3: CASSLAPTGVLETQYF

V: TRBV6-1
D: NA
size: NA
J: TRBJ1-2
DNA: TGTGCCAGCAGTGAATTCGCCCTCTTATCCCCCTATGGCTACACCTTC
CDR3: CASSEFALLSPYGYTF

V: TRBV18
D: TRBD2
size: once
J: TRBJ2-3
DNA: TGTGCCAGCTCACCACGTCGGGGACCGGGACTAGAGGGCTTTGGTGGAGATACGCAGTATTTT
CDR3: CASSPRRGPGLEGFGGDTQYF

V: TRBV28
D: NA
size: NA
J: TRBJ1-5
DNA: TGTGCCAGCAGCCCAAGGGGGGCTAGTGGCAATCAGCCCCAGCATTTT
CDR3: CASSPRGASGNQPQHF

V: TRBV25-1
D: NA
size: once
J: TRBJ1-2
DNA: TGTGCCAGCAGTGCCGGAACCGGGACAACGAATGGCTACACCTTC
CDR3: CASSAGTGTTNGYTF

V: TRBV30
D: NA
size: NA
J: TRBJ1-5
DNA: TGTGCCTGGAGTGTACCACCCCGGTCGCCCCAGCATTTT
CDR3: CAWSVPPRSPQHF

V: TRBV6-6
D: TRBD2
size: NA
J: TRBJ2-7
DNA: TGTGCCAGCAGTCTTGAACTAGCGGGGAGCTACGAGCAGTACTTC
CDR3: CASSLELAGSYEQYF

V: TRBV9
D: NA
size: NA
J: TRBJ2-1
DNA: TGTGCCAGCAGCGCCCTCGGGCCCCGCAATGAGCAGTTCTTC
CDR3: CASSALGPRNEQFF

V: TRBV30
D: NA
size: NA
J: TRBJ2-1
DNA: TGTGCCTGGAGTGTATGGGAGAACAATGAGCAGTTCTTC
CDR3: CAWSVWENNEQFF

V: TRBV30
D: TRBD1
size: NA
J: TRBJ2-1
DNA: TGTGCCTGGAGCAGGGACAGCTCCTACAATGAGCAGTTCTTC
CDR3: CAWSRDSSYNEQFF

V: TRBV18
D: NA
size: NA
J: TRBJ2-3
DNA: TGTGCCAGCTCACCACGCGTGGGGGTGGCAGATACGCAGTATTTT
CDR3: CASSPRVGVADTQYF

V: TRBV4-2
D: NA
size: many
J: TRBJ1-6
DNA: TGTGCCAGCAGCCAATGGGTTGGTGGACCCCTCCACTTT
CDR3: CASSQWVGGPLHF

V: TRBV7-9
D: TRBD1
size: once
J: TRBJ2-5
DNA: TGTGCCAGCAGCAGTCGGGACAGGGTGGGAGAGACCCAGTACTTC
CDR3: CASSSRDRVGETQYF

V: TRBV6-5
D: NA
size: NA
J: TRBJ2-7
DNA: TGTGCCAGCAGCCGAGGCTACACCTACGAGCAGTACTTC
CDR3: CASSRGYTYEQYF

V: TRBV9
D: NA
size: NA
J: TRBJ2-7
DNA: TGTGCCAGCAGCGTAGCTTCGGTGTTGGGCGAGCAGTACTTC
CDR3: CASSVASVLGEQYF

V: TRBV5-4
D: TRBD2
size: NA
J: TRBJ2-3
DNA: TGTGCCAGCAGCTTGAGGACTAGCGGGGGGACCACAGATACGCAGTATTTT
CDR3: CASSLRTSGGTTDTQYF

V: TRBV6-5
D: NA
size: NA
J: TRBJ1-1
DNA: TGTGCCAGCGGTAAGGGGCTTCCGAACACTGAAGCTTTCTTT
CDR3: CASGKGLPNTEAFF

V: TRBV28
D: NA
size: NA
J: TRBJ2-7
DNA: TGTGCCAGCAGTTCCGCATCCTACGAGCAGTACTTC
CDR3: CASSSASYEQYF

V: TRBV5-1
D: NA
size: NA
J: TRBJ1-4
DNA: TGCGCCAGCAGCTTGGTGGCGGGTTCGGGGGAAAAACTGTTTTTT
CDR3: CASSLVAGSGEKLFF

V: TRBV20-1
D: NA
size: many
J: TRBJ1-2
DNA: TGCAGTGCTAGGGGGGGCTATGGCTACACCTTC
CDR3: CSARGGYGYTF

V: TRBV19
D: TRBD2
size: NA
J: TRBJ2-7
DNA: TGTGCCAGTAGTATAGGCCAGGGACTAGGCATCTACGAGCAGTACTTC
CDR3: CASSIGQGLGIYEQYF

V: TRBV10-2
D: TRBD1
size: NA
J: TRBJ1-2
DNA: TGCGCCAGCAGCTCGACAGGGGGCGGTGGCTACACCTTC
CDR3: CASSSTGGGGYTF

V: TRBV19
D: TRBD1
size: NA
J: TRBJ1-1
DNA: TGTGCCAGTAGTATCGGACAGGGGGCCTCCACTGAAGCTTTCTTT
CDR3: CASSIGQGASTEAFF

V: TRBV19
D: TRBD1
size: NA
J: TRBJ1-2
DNA: TGTGCCAGTAGTGTGCGGGACAGGGGGCCCTACTATGGCTACACCTTC
CDR3: CASSVRDRGPYYGYTF

V: TRBV30
D: NA
size: NA
J: TRBJ2-1
DNA: TGTGCCTGGAACTGGGAGTCCAATGAGCAGTTCTTC
CDR3: CAWNWESNEQFF

V: TRBV5-1
D: TRBD1
size: NA
J: TRBJ1-3
DNA: TGCGCCAGCAGCTCCTATGGACAGGGCGGAACATCTGGAAACACCATATATTTT
CDR3: CASSSYGQGGTSGNTIYF

V: TRBV13
D: TRBD1
size: NA
J: TRBJ1-1
DNA: TGTGCCAGCAGCCTGTGGGACAGCTCTTCTCTAGCTTTCTTT
CDR3: CASSLWDSSSLAFF

V: TRBV7-2
D: NA
size: NA
J: TRBJ1-1
DNA: TGTGCCAGCAACCGACCAACAGAGTTTCGGGGGGGCGCTTTCTTT
CDR3: CASNRPTEFRGGAFF

V: TRBV18
D: TRBD1
size: once
J: TRBJ2-3
DNA: TGTGCCAGCTCACCAAGGACAGGGGAGTCGGGTACGCAGTATTTT
CDR3: CASSPRTGESGTQYF

V: TRBV28
D: NA
size: NA
J: TRBJ1-2
DNA: TGTGCCAGCAGTGCTGGTGATGGCTACACCTTC
CDR3: CASSAGDGYTF

V: TRBV19
D: NA
size: NA
J: TRBJ1-1
DNA: TGTGCCAGTAAGGCTGACTGGAGGAGAGCTTTCTTT
CDR3: CASKADWRRAFF

V: TRBV5-1
D: NA
size: NA
J: TRBJ1-4
DNA: TGCGCCAGCAGGGGGGCAACTAATGAAAAACTGTTTTTT
CDR3: CASRGATNEKLFF

V: TRBV6-6
D: NA
size: once
J: TRBJ2-7
DNA: TGTGCCAGCAGTCCTGTAGGGACAAATAGACAGTACTTC
CDR3: CASSPVGTNRQYF

V: TRBV7-2
D: TRBD1
size: NA
J: TRBJ1-5
DNA: TGTGCCAGCAGCATAGGACAGGGAGGAGGGCCCGATACGCAGCATTTT
CDR3: CASSIGQGGGPDTQHF

V: TRBV6-1
D: NA
size: NA
J: TRBJ1-6
DNA: TGTGCCAGCAGGGGACCGGACTATAATTCACCCCTCCACTTT
CDR3: CASRGPDYNSPLHF

V: TRBV4-1
D: NA
size: once
J: TRBJ2-7
DNA: TGCGCCAGCAGCCAAGATGGACAGTTCCCCTACGAGCAGTACTTC
CDR3: CASSQDGQFPYEQYF

V: TRBV2
D: NA
size: NA
J: TRBJ2-3
DNA: TGTGCCAGCCTCCAACAATCAGGGTTCTCCGGCACAGATACGCAGTATTTT
CDR3: CASLQQSGFSGTDTQYF

V: TRBV9
D: TRBD1
size: NA
J: TRBJ1-4
DNA: TGTGCCAGCAGCGTAGCTCCGACAGGGAGGGAAAAACTGTTTTTT
CDR3: CASSVAPTGREKLFF

V: TRBV6-6
D: NA
size: NA
J: TRBJ1-6
DNA: TGTGCCAGCAGTTCCGTTAATTCGGCCCTCCACTTT
CDR3: CASSSVNSALHF

V: TRBV6-5
D: NA
size: NA
J: TRBJ2-3
DNA: TGTGCCAGCAGTGGGTCCCCTAGCACAGATACGCAGTATTTT
CDR3: CASSGSPSTDTQYF

V: TRBV27
D: TRBD1
size: NA
J: TRBJ2-7
DNA: TGTGCCAGCAGACGTCGGCCGTCGGACAGGGGGTTTCCCTACGAGCAGTACTTC
CDR3: CASRRRPSDRGFPYEQYF

V: TRBV6-1
D: TRBD2
size: once
J: TRBJ2-7
DNA: TGTGCCAGCAGTCGAGCTAGCGGGACCTACGAGCAGTACTTC
CDR3: CASSRASGTYEQYF

V: TRBV7-8
D: NA
size: NA
J: TRBJ2-5
DNA: TGTGCCAGCAGCTCCCCTACCGGGGAGACCCAGTACTTC
CDR3: CASSSPTGETQYF

V: TRBV7-6
D: NA
size: NA
J: TRBJ1-2
DNA: TGTGCCAGCAGCTTAGCAGGGAATGGCTACACCTTC
CDR3: CASSLAGNGYTF

V: TRBV7-2
D: NA
size: NA
J: TRBJ1-1
DNA: TGTGCCAGCAGCTTTGTGGGGCCTTCGACAGGAGAAGCTTTCTTT
CDR3: CASSFVGPSTGEAFF

V: TRBV7-9
D: TRBD1
size: NA
J: TRBJ1-1
DNA: TGTGCCAGCAGCCCCCGACAGGGGGTGAACACTGAAGCTTTCTTT
CDR3: CASSPRQGVNTEAFF

V: TRBV5-1
D: TRBD2
size: NA
J: TRBJ2-3
DNA: TGCGCCAGCAGCCCCCGGGTAGCGGGGGGCACAGATACGCAGTATTTT
CDR3: CASSPRVAGGTDTQYF

V: TRBV27
D: TRBD2
size: NA
J: TRBJ2-7
DNA: TGTGCCAGCAGCCCCGGGACTAGTTTTAACTACGAGCAGTACTTC
CDR3: CASSPGTSFNYEQYF

V: TRBV19
D: NA
size: NA
J: TRBJ2-7
DNA: TGTGCCAGTAGCAAGACCTTAGGGCGGGGCTCCTACGAGCAGTACTTC
CDR3: CASSKTLGRGSYEQYF

V: TRBV29-1
D: TRBD1
size: NA
J: TRBJ1-2
DNA: TGCAGCGAATGGCACAGGGGCCGTTCCTACTATGGCTACACCTTC
CDR3: CSEWHRGRSYYGYTF

V: TRBV7-2
D: TRBD1
size: once
J: TRBJ1-5
DNA: TGTGCCAGCAGCTTAGACGGGACAGGGCCACAGCCCCAGCATTTT
CDR3: CASSLDGTGPQPQHF